These T cell receptor beta chains were read from a single sample in a study of OX40 agonist ivuxolimab in advanced cancers. Here immunoSEQ multiplex PCR was the method, and the copy in TCRdb shows in-frame clones only, minus some. The sample comprises approximately 3,000 clones, about 72% of which are singletons, and roughly 25% rests with the top ten. The source was CD4+ or CD8+ T cells sorted from blood, collected in a trial of the OX40 agonist ivuxolimab. The receptors were sampled from an adult with an advanced solid tumor such as melanoma, head and neck, liver or kidney cancer. CDR3s include the opening cysteine and the closing phenylalanine or tryptophan. D genes are given only for firm matches. Clone size is shown for a subset of rows, as once, few, many or a class of expanded clone.

clone size	V gene	J gene	D gene	CDR3 protein	CDR3 DNA
-	TRBV7-3	TRBJ1-2	TRBD1	CASSPLLGRGPYYGYTF	TGTGCCAGCAGCCCCCTTTTAGGCAGGGGGCCTTACTATGGCTACACCTTC
-	TRBV6-1	TRBJ1-1	-	CASSDLGGNTEAFF	TGTGCCAGCAGTGATCTGGGTGGAAACACTGAAGCTTTCTTT
-	TRBV7-2	TRBJ2-5	-	CASSEPGGLTSETQYF	TGTGCCAGCAGCGAACCCGGTGGACTCACCTCAGAGACCCAGTACTTC
-	TRBV4-3	TRBJ1-2	-	CASSQDRTVANYGYTF	TGCGCCAGCAGCCAAGACCGGACAGTCGCTAACTATGGCTACACCTTC
-	TRBV19	TRBJ2-1	-	CASSLAFSYNEQFF	TGTGCCAGTAGTTTAGCGTTTTCCTACAATGAGCAGTTCTTC
once	TRBV28	TRBJ1-5	-	CASSPSRGFGNQPQHF	TGTGCCAGCAGCCCATCCCGGGGTTTCGGCAATCAGCCCCAGCATTTT
-	TRBV27	TRBJ1-2	-	CASSINRQTYGYTF	TGTGCCAGCAGTATAAACCGACAGACCTATGGCTACACCTTC
once	TRBV11-2	TRBJ2-1	-	CASSLSDSSYNEQFF	TGTGCCAGCAGCCTGAGTGACAGCTCCTACAATGAGCAGTTCTTC
-	TRBV7-8	TRBJ1-1	-	CASSFPDQGTEAFF	TGTGCCAGCAGCTTTCCGGACCAGGGGACTGAAGCTTTCTTT
-	TRBV5-1	TRBJ2-1	-	CASSLGGWGRDNEQFF	TGCGCCAGCAGCTTGGGGGGCTGGGGGCGGGACAATGAGCAGTTCTTC
-	TRBV19	TRBJ2-2	-	CASSGPGDTGELFF	TGTGCCAGTAGCGGCCCAGGGGACACCGGGGAGCTGTTTTTT
few	TRBV30	TRBJ1-1	-	CAWSVDREAFF	TGTGCCTGGAGTGTGGACCGAGAAGCTTTCTTT
-	TRBV19	TRBJ1-6	-	CASTLSGSDNSPLHF	TGTGCCAGTACCCTCTCGGGCTCGGATAATTCACCCCTCCACTTT
few	TRBV14	TRBJ2-7	TRBD2	CASSQDGLTSGSLAEWGEQYF	TGTGCCAGCAGCCAAGATGGCTTAACTAGCGGGAGTCTAGCTGAATGGGGCGAGCAGTACTTC
large	TRBV28	TRBJ2-2	TRBD2	CASSLLAGGPTGELFF	TGTGCCAGCAGTTTACTAGCGGGAGGGCCCACCGGGGAGCTGTTTTTT
-	TRBV5-1	TRBJ2-2	-	CASLPGTGELFF	TGCGCCAGCCTCCCCGGGACCGGGGAGCTGTTTTTT
-	TRBV19	TRBJ1-1	-	CASSMGGAEAFF	TGTGCCAGTAGTATGGGAGGGGCTGAAGCTTTCTTT
-	TRBV4-1	TRBJ2-7	-	CASSQDVGTAGEQYF	TGCGCCAGCAGCCAAGATGTGGGGACGGCGGGCGAGCAGTACTTC
-	TRBV5-1	TRBJ2-1	-	CASSRPGGAADEQFF	TGCGCCAGCAGCCGACCCGGCGGGGCTGCGGATGAGCAGTTCTTC
few	TRBV15	TRBJ2-3	TRBD2	CATSGSRGTDTQYF	TGTGCCACCAGCGGTTCGCGGGGGACAGATACGCAGTATTTT
-	TRBV10-3	TRBJ1-5	-	CAISTGLDQPQHF	TGTGCCATCAGCACAGGGTTGGATCAGCCCCAGCATTTT
few	TRBV27	TRBJ2-7	-	CASSLADSYEQYF	TGTGCCAGCAGTTTGGCCGACTCTTACGAGCAGTACTTC
-	TRBV19	TRBJ1-2	TRBD1	CASSLTDRAYGYTF	TGTGCCAGTAGTCTAACGGACAGGGCCTATGGCTACACCTTC
-	TRBV9	TRBJ2-5	TRBD1	CASSVAYRGETQYF	TGTGCCAGCAGCGTAGCTTACAGGGGAGAGACCCAGTACTTC
-	TRBV19	TRBJ1-2	-	CASSFPTSNYGYTF	TGTGCCAGTAGTTTCCCCACGTCTAACTATGGCTACACCTTC
-	TRBV7-8	TRBJ1-5	TRBD1	CASSPGTGIQPQHF	TGTGCCAGCAGCCCCGGGACAGGGATTCAGCCCCAGCATTTT
-	TRBV11-2	TRBJ2-7	-	CASSLDIGAGNEQYF	TGTGCCAGCAGCTTAGATATAGGGGCTGGGAACGAGCAGTACTTC
-	TRBV6-4	TRBJ2-2	-	CASSERAGDTGELFF	TGTGCCAGCAGTGAGCGTGCGGGTGACACCGGGGAGCTGTTTTTT
-	TRBV19	TRBJ1-5	-	CASSITAGGNQPQHF	TGTGCCAGTAGTATAACAGCAGGCGGCAATCAGCCCCAGCATTTT